The 20 T cell receptor beta chains presented below share a single source sample, sequenced in a study of shared clonotypes between healthy human individuals. Positive CCR7 selection of CD45RO-negative cells yielded the naive CD8 cells, and terminally differentiated effector memory CD45RA+ cells were excluded. Clones were read by immunoSEQ multiplex PCR, and TCRdb kept only the in-frame ones, dropping some. Of about 2.2 million clones listed, about 93% are singletons. The sample comprised naive CD8+ T cells from PBMCs. These receptors came from a man between 18 and 29 years old in good health. Some clones in this sample may be carry-over from other donors' samples.

This chain connects TRBV2 to TRBJ2-1, with D possibly being TRBD1 (6 bases). The CDR3 is 16 amino acids. The V gene lost 7 bases and the J gene lost 3 bases, with 19 bases spanning the gap. Germline loops: CDR1 SNHLY, CDR2 FYNNEI. Here the CDR3 DNA reads TGTGCCAGCACCCACCGGGCAGGGGCAGGCTACAATGAGCAGTTCTTC. This sequence encodes CASTHRAGAGYNEQFF.

The count of this clone is one. The rearrangement uses TRBV30 and TRBJ1-1; D not resolved. The ends were cut back, 2 bases at V and 0 bases at J, with 19 bases in the middle. Germline CDR1 GTSNPN, CDR2 SVGIG (reference sequence). This CDR3 has 17 amino acids. The CDR3 nucleotides read TGTGCCTGGAGTAGGGCAGCCCGCTTTTTCATGAACACTGAAGCTTTCTTT. This translates into CAWSRAARFFMNTEAFF.

This rearrangement joins TRBV9 to TRBJ2-7; D possibly corresponds to TRBD1 (6 bases). V gave up 4 bases and J gave up 3 bases, with 17 bases separating them. Per germline, CDR1 SGDLS and CDR2 YYNGEE. The CDR3 loop spans 15 amino acids. CDR3: CASSPWTAPYYEQYF. The CDR3 DNA is TGTGCCAGCAGCCCCTGGACAGCCCCATACTACGAGCAGTACTTC.

The gene calls are TRBV2 and TRBJ2-1, with TRBD2 identical over 14 bases. From germline, CDR1 is SNHLY and CDR2 FYNNEI. The CDR3 has 18 amino acids. Unmatched junction bases numbered 8, after V lost 3 bases and J lost 4 bases. CDR3 residues: CASSDSAGTSGSYNEQFF. CDR3 coding DNA: TGTGCCAGCAGTGACAGCGCCGGGACTAGCGGGAGTTACAATGAGCAGTTCTTC.

This clone appeared once. This sample also contains other DNA sequences that code for the same CDR3. The chain links TRBV30 to TRBJ2-1; TRBD1 aligns across 7 bases. This CDR3 has 13 amino acids. V was clipped by 0 bases and J by 6 bases; unmatched bases: 2. The germline CDR1 and CDR2 sequences are GTSNPN and SVGIG (reference sequence). As DNA, the CDR3 is TGTGCCTGGAGTGTATCAGGGGGCAATGAGCAGTTCTTC. This encodes CAWSVSGGNEQFF.

This clone was detected a few times. This chain joins TRBV28 and TRBJ2-7, with D maybe TRBD2 (5 bases). The CDR3 loop spans 14 amino acids. V was clipped by 6 bases and J by 3 bases, with 15 bases between them. CDR1 MDHEN and CDR2 SYDVKM come from the germline V gene. DNA of the CDR3: TGTGCCAGCAGCCCCGGTAGCCGGGACTACGAGCAGTACTTC. Its translation: CASSPGSRDYEQYF. The complete variable domain, with remaining parts taken from reference TRBV28 and TRBJ2-7, reads DVKVTQSSRYLVKRTGEKVFLECVQDMDHENMFWYRQDPGLGLRLIYFSYDVKMKEKGDIPEGYSVSREKKERFSLILESASTNQTSMYLCASSPGSRDYEQYFGPGTRLTVT.

The chain is built from TRBV19 and TRBJ2-7; 7 nucleotides match TRBD1. J lost 2 bases, V lost 10 bases, and 14 bases had no gene match. CDR1 is LNHDA, CDR2 SQIVND, per germline (reference sequence). The CDR3 length is 15 residues. The CDR3 coding sequence is TGTGCCACCTCCAGCGCCGGCAGGGGGACCTACGAGCAGTACTTC. It codes for CATSSAGRGTYEQYF.

This chain joins TRBV10-3 and TRBJ2-7; 14 bases fit TRBD2. The ends lost 5 bases at V and 4 bases at J; junction bases unmatched: 4. Germline V gene lookup returns CDR1 ENHRY and CDR2 SYGVKD. This CDR3 comprises 15 residues. The CDR3 is CAISSGLAGEYEQYF. CDR3 DNA sequence: TGTGCCATCAGTTCGGGACTAGCGGGAGAGTACGAGCAGTACTTC.

This sequence joins TRBV29-1 and TRBJ1-1, with D tentatively TRBD1 (6 bases). This CDR3 comprises 14 residues. V shed 6 bases and J shed 7 bases, with 21 bases lying between them. Germline CDR1 is SQVTM and CDR2 is ANQGSEA. The CDR3 loop reads CSVPPDPIRGEAFF. The CDR3 coding sequence is TGCAGCGTACCCCCGGACCCTATCAGGGGTGAAGCTTTCTTT.

This sequence joins TRBV15 and TRBJ2-1; D is uncertain. V was shortened by 2 bases and J by 4 bases, with 21 bases between the two germline ends. Germline V gene sequence: CDR1 LNHNV, CDR2 YYDKDF (reference sequence). This CDR3 has 18 amino acids. The CDR3 bases are TGTGCCACCAGCAGAACCCGGACGGAATTCTCACAGTACAATGAGCAGTTCTTC. It yields the protein CATSRTRTEFSQYNEQFF.

The chain joins TRBV7-9 to TRBJ2-1, with 7 nucleotides matching TRBD2. Trimming removed 0 bases from V and 2 bases from J; junction bases left unmatched: 10. The CDR3 sequence is 18 residues long. CDR1 is SEHNR and CDR2 is FQNEAQ in the germline V gene (reference sequence). The CDR3 DNA is TGTGCCAGCAGCTTAGCCGATAGGCTAGCGGACACCTACAATGAGCAGTTCTTC. Protein sequence: CASSLADRLADTYNEQFF. Variable domain in full (rest from reference TRBV7-9 and TRBJ2-1): DTGVSQNPRHKITKRGQNVTFRCDPISEHNRLYWYRQTLGQGPEFLTYFQNEAQLEKSRLLSDRFSAERPKGSFSTLEIQRTEQGDSAMYLCASSLADRLADTYNEQFFGPGTRLTVL.

As to this clone: Different DNA sequences within this sample yield the same CDR3. The chain recombines TRBV20-1 with TRBJ2-7; D not resolved. The CDR3 is 11 residues long. Germline V lookup: CDR1 DFQATT, CDR2 SNEGSKA (reference sequence). Trimming left V 0 bases short and J 6 bases short, with 6 bases between. CDR3 DNA sequence: TGCAGTGCTAGAGAATTGGGCGAGCAGTACTTC. Its translation is CSARELGEQYF.

The chain uses TRBV28 and TRBJ1-5, with a weak D call TRBD1 (5 bases). The germline CDR1 and CDR2 sequences are MDHEN and SYDVKM. This CDR3 has 12 amino acids. With 8 bases removed from V and 4 bases from J, the gap between germline ends came to 9 bases. The CDR3 protein is CASGRVNQPQHF. The CDR3 bases are TGTGCCAGCGGCAGGGTTAATCAGCCCCAGCATTTT.

The chain combines TRBV14 with TRBJ2-7; TRBD2 matches 7 bases. J lost 4 bases, V lost 1 base, and 7 bases had no gene match. There are 15 residues in the CDR3. CDR1 and CDR2 from the germline V gene are SGHDN and FVKESK. The CDR3 DNA sequence: TGTGCCAGCAGCCAAGGCGGGAGTCCTACTTACGAGCAGTACTTC. This gives the protein CASSQGGSPTYEQYF.

V is TRBV4-3 and J is TRBJ2-7; 7 bases agree with TRBD1. CDR3 length: 15 amino acids. V lost 0 bases, J lost 2 bases, and 4 bases stayed unmatched. Germline CDR1 is LGHNA and CDR2 is YSLEER. CDR3: CASSQDNTGAYEQYF. CDR3 bases: TGCGCCAGCAGCCAAGACAATACAGGGGCCTACGAGCAGTACTTC.

This clone was counted a single time. This chain uses TRBV6-5 with TRBJ2-6; D gene ambiguous. Germline V CDR1 and CDR2: MNHEY, SVGAGI. This CDR3 spans 15 amino acids. With 1 base removed from V and 1 base from J, the gap between germline ends came to 5 bases. CDR3 sequence: CASSYYRSGANVLTF. The CDR3 nucleotides read TGTGCCAGCAGTTACTATCGGTCTGGGGCCAACGTCCTGACTTTC.

This chain connects TRBV4-3 to TRBJ2-2, with D perhaps matching TRBD2 (5 bases). This CDR3 contains 15 residues. CDR1 is LGHNA and CDR2 is YSLEER in the germline V gene. Trimming pared 4 bases from V and 1 base from J, leaving 10 bases between. The CDR3 is CASSPGRGNTGELFF. The DNA for the CDR3 is TGCGCCAGCAGCCCCGGACGGGGGAACACCGGGGAGCTGTTTTTT.

This clone was detected once. This chain uses TRBV7-9 with TRBJ2-1, with D unclear. The V end was cut by 2 bases, the J end by 8 bases, with 19 bases between. The V gene's germline CDR1 is SEHNR and CDR2 FQNEAQ (reference sequence). The CDR3 length is 16 residues. The CDR3 DNA is TGTGCCAGCAGCTTACCCACCCAGACTCCTACGGATGAGCAGTTCTTC. Translating gives CASSLPTQTPTDEQFF. Full variable domain (remainder filled in from reference TRBV7-9 and TRBJ2-1): DTGVSQNPRHKITKRGQNVTFRCDPISEHNRLYWYRQTLGQGPEFLTYFQNEAQLEKSRLLSDRFSAERPKGSFSTLEIQRTEQGDSAMYLCASSLPTQTPTDEQFFGPGTRLTVL.

The genes are TRBV5-1 and TRBJ1-6; the D is unclear. Germline CDR1 reads SGHRS; CDR2 reads YFSETQ. The CDR3 is made up of 16 amino acids. Trimming stripped 0 bases from V and 7 bases from J, with 14 bases between. As DNA, the CDR3 is TGCGCCAGCAGCTTGGCTCTTCAGGCGCAGAATTCACCCCTCCACTTT. Its translation is CASSLALQAQNSPLHF.

The chain uses TRBV7-9 and TRBJ1-2; 9 nucleotides line up with TRBD1. Per germline, CDR1 SEHNR and CDR2 FQNEAQ (reference sequence). This CDR3 is 14 amino acids long. J gave up 6 bases and V 6 bases, and 8 bases lay outside the gene matches. The CDR3 reads CASSRGDRVDGYTF. CDR3 nucleotides: TGTGCCAGCAGTCGAGGGGACAGGGTTGATGGCTACACCTTC.